The clone carrying this T cell receptor beta chain showed up just a few times. These data come from a study of identical twins. Template switching, a step in the protocol, added a universal primer site, and cDNA carried unique molecular identifiers. TCRdb fed the 5' RACE reads into MiXCR, producing one record per CDR3 protein. The data hold 150,000 or so distinct CDR3 sequences, with 3.5% observed a single time. Every sampled donor was Caucasian and healthy. Trimming took 2 bases from V and 3 from J, leaving 2 bases between them. Germline CDR1 reads LGHDT; CDR2 reads YNNKEL (reference sequence). The CDR3 consists of 12 residues.

The rearrangement joins TRBV3-1 to TRBJ1-3, with D uncertain. This TCR derives from a man younger than 35 in good health. Material for sequencing was memory T cells sorted from blood. The CDR3 is CASSQNGNTIYF. The CDR3, as DNA: TGTGCCAGCAGCCAAAATGGAAACACCATATATTTT.